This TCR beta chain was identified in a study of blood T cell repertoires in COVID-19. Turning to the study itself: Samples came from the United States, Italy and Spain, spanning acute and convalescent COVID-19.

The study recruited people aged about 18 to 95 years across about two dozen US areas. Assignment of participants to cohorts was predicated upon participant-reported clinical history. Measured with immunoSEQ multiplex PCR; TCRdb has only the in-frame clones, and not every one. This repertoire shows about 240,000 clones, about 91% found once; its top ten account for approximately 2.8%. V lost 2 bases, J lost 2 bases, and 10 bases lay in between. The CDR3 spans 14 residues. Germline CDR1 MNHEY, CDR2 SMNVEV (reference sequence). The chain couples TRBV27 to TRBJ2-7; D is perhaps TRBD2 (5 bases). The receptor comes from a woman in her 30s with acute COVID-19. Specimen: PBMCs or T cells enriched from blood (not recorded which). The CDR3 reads CASSLNGVPYEQYF. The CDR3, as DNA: TGTGCCAGCAGTTTAAACGGGGTGCCCTACGAGCAGTACTTC.